This entry lists 29 T cell receptor beta chains sequenced from one sample in a study of T cell clonality in common variable immunodeficiency. The repertoire was sequenced with immunoSEQ multiplex PCR; TCRdb's copy has only in-frame clones and lacks some. The sample presents over 40,000 clones, none singletons. Source material: peripheral blood mononuclear cells. Source of these receptors: a person aged 18 to 69 in good health.

In this sample, this clone turned up a few times. Coverage ceases 3 residues before the CDR3 finishes, and the germline J gene fills in the end. The genes are TRBV19 and TRBJ1-1; TRBD1 is a possible D gene (6 bases). Germline-derived CDR1 and CDR2 are LNHDA and SQIVND (reference sequence). V dropped 5 bases and J dropped 2 bases, with 12 bases sitting between them. This CDR3 spans 14 amino acids. The CDR3 bases that were read are TGTGCCAGTAGTCTGTGGACAGCCAACACTGAA. Translation gives CASSLWTANTE. The entire CDR3 sequence reads CASSLWTANTEAFF.

Comments on this clone: The read terminates 3 residues before the CDR3 end, so the remaining end is supplied by the germline J gene. The chain has TRBV7-7 and TRBJ1-1, with D unclear. The CDR3 is 14 amino acids. Germline CDR1 is SSHAT and CDR2 is FNYEAQ (reference sequence). CDR3 residues: CASSPTGGTDTAFF. The CDR3 DNA, read in part, is TGTGCCAGCAGCCCAACCGGAGGCACAGATACG. The whole variable domain, remainder taken from reference TRBV7-7 and TRBJ1-1, is GAGVSQSPRYKVTKRGQDVTLRCDPISSHATLYWYQQALGQGPEFLTYFNYEAQPDKSGLPSDRFSAERPEGSISTLTIQRTEQRDSAMYRCASSPTGGTDTAFFGQGTRLTVV.

The sample holds many counts of this clone. The read ends 3 residues shy of where the CDR3 ends; the end is completed using the germline J gene. The chain uses TRBV5-6 and TRBJ2-7, with D possibly being TRBD2 (6 bases). The CDR3 is made up of 14 amino acids. With 8 bases removed from V and 2 bases from J, the gap between germline ends came to 17 bases. CDR1 is SGHDT and CDR2 is YYEEEE in the germline V gene. CDR3 sequence reads: CASEKAGTAYEQYF. CDR3 DNA (partial): TGTGCCAGTGAGAAGGCAGGGACTGCCTACGAG.

This clone was seen many times. The observed sequence ends 3 residues before the CDR3 terminus, with the missing tail filled in from the germline J gene. The chain carries TRBV29-1 and TRBJ2-1; 7 bases are shared with TRBD2. The CDR3 spans 11 residues. V shed 7 bases, J shed 9 bases, and the junction held 6 bases outside the gene matches. Germline assignment: CDR1 SQVTM and CDR2 ANQGSEA. CDR3: CSDRSGGEQFF. CDR3 DNA (partial): TGCAGCGACCGATCGGGGGGTGAG.

This clone has at least ten counts. The CDR3 end is not reached by the read, which stops 3 residues before it; the germline J gene fills it in. The chain links TRBV12-3 or TRBV12-4 to TRBJ2-7; TRBD2 matches 8 bases. The CDR3 is made up of 15 amino acids. Trimming at V came to 3 bases and at J to 0 bases, leaving 4 bases not matched to a gene. The part of the CDR3 DNA that was read is TGTGCCAGCAGTTTTCGGCGGGGGGCCTCCTACGAG. Translating it yields CASSFRRGASYE. The full CDR3 sequence reads CASSFRRGASYEQYF.

The table lists this clone with many counts. The CDR3 end lies 3 residues beyond the end of the read and is filled in from the germline J gene. This chain connects TRBV4-1 to TRBJ2-7; 9 positions agree with TRBD1. After removal of 2 bases from V and 3 bases from J, the junction contained 5 bases not matched to a gene. CDR1 MGHRA and CDR2 YSYEKL come from the germline V gene. The CDR3 extends over 15 amino acids. The CDR3 DNA, read in part, is TGCGCCAGCAGCCAACTGACAGGGGGGGTCTACGAG. Amino acid sequence: CASSQLTGGVYE. The full CDR3 reads CASSQLTGGVYEQYF.

This clone came up many times. Read sequence stops 3 residues before the CDR3 end, and the germline J gene provides the missing end. The V and J genes are TRBV4-1 and TRBJ1-4, with TRBD1 matching over 9 bases. The ends lost 1 base at V and 8 bases at J; junction bases unmatched: 14. Germline CDR1 and CDR2: MGHRA and YSYEKL. The CDR3 extends over 18 amino acids. This CDR3 is CASSQVTMRDRVTEKLFF. The covered CDR3 bases are TGCGCCAGCAGCCAAGTAACAATGAGGGACAGGGTGACGGAAAAA.

This clone was recorded at least ten times. The read is 3 residues too short to cover the CDR3 end, so that end is filled in from the germline J gene. The chain carries TRBV19 and TRBJ1-4; D is uncertain. V was shortened by 8 bases and J by 0 bases, with 13 bases between the two germline ends. Germline values: CDR1 LNHDA, CDR2 SQIVND (reference sequence). This CDR3 contains 15 residues. The part of the CDR3 DNA that was read is TGTGCCAGTGGTCGAGCAATTTCAACTAATGAAAAA. This encodes CASGRAISTNEK. The full CDR3 is CASGRAISTNEKLFF.

Many counts were recorded for this clone. The sequence runs out 3 residues before the end of the CDR3; the remainder is reconstructed from the germline J gene. The chain carries TRBV14 and TRBJ1-1, with D maybe TRBD1 (6 bases). V was clipped by 2 bases and J by 1 base, with 8 bases between them. The CDR3 totals 14 residues. CDR1 is SGHDN and CDR2 is FVKESK in the germline V gene. CDR3 protein: CASSQWTENTEAFF. The covered CDR3 bases are TGTGCCAGCAGCCAATGGACAGAGAACACTGAA.

This clone has a handful of counts. Coverage ceases 3 residues before the CDR3 finishes, and the germline J gene fills in the end. This rearrangement joins TRBV30 to TRBJ2-4; maybe TRBD1 (6 bases). This CDR3 has 14 residues. Germline CDR1 GTSNPN, CDR2 SVGIG (reference sequence). CDR3 DNA, as far as it was read: TGTGCCTGGTGGCCGGACAGCTTAAACTATGGT. It encodes CAWWPDSLNYG. In full, the CDR3 is CAWWPDSLNYGQYF.

The table lists this clone with many counts. The CDR3 end lies 3 residues beyond the end of the read and is filled in from the germline J gene. This chain uses TRBV28 with TRBJ2-7; the D gene is possibly TRBD2 (5 bases). This CDR3 has 14 residues. The V and J ends lost 6 bases and 2 bases respectively, with 14 bases between them. Germline values: CDR1 MDHEN, CDR2 SYDVKM. The covered CDR3 bases are TGTGCCAGCAGCCCAACCGGACTGACCTACGAG. The encoded protein is CASSPTGLTYE. The entire CDR3 sequence reads CASSPTGLTYEQYF.

In this sample, this clone turned up many times. The read ends 3 residues before the CDR3 terminus; that terminus is restored from the germline J gene. This rearrangement joins TRBV28 to TRBJ2-1; D is perhaps TRBD2 (6 bases). Germline CDR1 and CDR2: MDHEN and SYDVKM. Between the trimmed V and J ends, which lost 2 bases and 3 bases, there was a span of 11 bases. The CDR3 spans 15 residues. The CDR3 protein is CASSLRGTIYNEQFF. The CDR3 DNA, read in part, is TGTGCCAGCAGTTTACGGGGGACGATCTACAATGAG.

This clone occurred many times. The sequence runs out 3 residues before the end of the CDR3; the remainder is reconstructed from the germline J gene. V and J are TRBV19 and TRBJ1-2, with 7 bases fitting TRBD1. Losses at the gene ends were 2 bases for V and 5 bases for J; bases not matched to a gene: 8. CDR3 length: 15 amino acids. Germline CDR1 reads LNHDA; CDR2 reads SQIVND (reference sequence). CDR3 protein: CASSISFDRDYGYTF. The covered CDR3 bases are TGTGCCAGTAGTATATCGTTCGACAGGGATTATGGC.

This clone was counted at least ten times. The CDR3 bases that were read are TGTGCCAGCAGTCCAAGCGGGGAATCAGAGACC. Its protein is CASSPSGESET. The entire CDR3 protein reads CASSPSGESETQYF. The genes are TRBV6-2 or TRBV6-3 and TRBJ2-5, with TRBD2 matching over 7 bases. The read ends 3 residues early relative to the CDR3; the germline J gene fills the gap. The CDR3 loop spans 14 amino acids. Germline V gene data show CDR1 as MNHEY and CDR2 as SVGEGT. V shed 5 bases, J shed 4 bases, and the junction held 7 bases outside the gene matches.

This clone is judged medium-sized. The observed sequence ends 3 residues before the CDR3 terminus, with the missing tail filled in from the germline J gene. This chain joins TRBV20-1 and TRBJ2-1; TRBD2 aligns across 13 bases. Germline assignment: CDR1 DFQATT and CDR2 SNEGSKA (reference sequence). The CDR3 is 13 residues long. After removal of 3 bases from V and 7 bases from J, the junction contained 0 bases not matched to a gene. CDR3 bases read: TGCAGTGCTAGGGGACTAGCGGGGAATGAG. The encoded protein is CSARGLAGNE. The full CDR3 protein reads CSARGLAGNEQFF.

Ten or more counts support this clone. The DNA ends 3 residues before the CDR3 does, and the rest of the CDR3 is filled in from the germline J gene. The chain employs TRBV4-1 and TRBJ2-5; D may be TRBD1 (6 bases). Germline V gene sequence: CDR1 MGHRA, CDR2 YSYEKL. V was cut by 1 base and J by 2 bases, with 11 bases left in between. CDR3 size: 15 residues. The CDR3 bases that were read are TGCGCCAGCAGCCAAGTAGGACAGTTGCAAGAGACC. Protein: CASSQVGQLQET. The entire CDR3 is CASSQVGQLQETQYF.

The sample holds many counts of this clone. The read comes to an end 3 residues before the CDR3 does, leaving the germline J gene to fill in the end. The chain carries TRBV19 and TRBJ2-1; D unclear. Trimming stripped 1 base from V and 7 bases from J, with 17 bases between. This CDR3 has 16 residues. Germline V gene lookup returns CDR1 LNHDA and CDR2 SQIVND (reference sequence). This chain's CDR3 is CASSIVGATRHNEQFF. Partial CDR3 DNA: TGTGCCAGTAGTATAGTTGGAGCTACCAGGCATAATGAG.

Many counts were recorded for this clone. The read ends 3 residues shy of where the CDR3 ends; the end is completed using the germline J gene. This chain joins TRBV27 and TRBJ2-2; a possible D gene is TRBD2 (6 bases). The CDR3 length is 15 residues. The germline CDR1 and CDR2 sequences are MNHEY and SMNVEV (reference sequence). Trimming cost V 3 bases and J 5 bases, with 13 bases left between them. Partial CDR3 DNA: TGTGCCAGCAGTTTGGTAGTTGGGGGGACCGGGGAG. Translated: CASSLVVGGTGE. The whole CDR3 sequence is CASSLVVGGTGELFF.

Many counts were recorded for this clone. Incomplete CDR3 DNA: TGCAGTGCTAGTGGACTCCTCAACACTGAA. Amino acids: CSASGLLNTE. The entire CDR3 reads CSASGLLNTEAFF. The chain is built from TRBV20-1 and TRBJ1-1; no clear D gene. The CDR3 extends 3 residues past the end of the read, so its final part is completed from the germline J gene. V lost 3 bases, J lost 2 bases, and 10 bases lay in between. Looked up from germline, CDR1 is DFQATT and CDR2 is SNEGSKA (reference sequence). The CDR3 extends over 13 amino acids.

CDR3 DNA (partial): TGTGCCAGCAGCCCCGGGGCGGGGGGCGATGAG. Translating it yields CASSPGAGGDE. The full CDR3 is CASSPGAGGDEQFF. This sequence joins TRBV11-2 and TRBJ2-1, with TRBD2 matching 8 bases. The read terminates 3 residues ahead of where the CDR3 ends, so the germline J gene completes it. In germline, CDR1 is SGHAT, CDR2 FQNNGV. The J segment lost 8 bases and the V segment lost 5 bases, leaving 8 bases of the junction unmatched. The CDR3 loop spans 14 amino acids.

This clone has a count of ten or more. The sequence runs out 3 residues before the end of the CDR3; the remainder is reconstructed from the germline J gene. This chain joins TRBV19 and TRBJ1-3; D gene unclear. V dropped 6 bases and J dropped 4 bases, with 4 bases sitting between them. Looked up from germline, CDR1 is LNHDA and CDR2 is SQIVND (reference sequence). This CDR3 region has 11 residues. The CDR3 here is CASRQGNTIYF. CDR3 DNA, as far as it was read: TGTGCCAGTAGGCAGGGAAACACC.

This clone was seen ten or more times. Coverage ceases 3 residues before the CDR3 finishes, and the germline J gene fills in the end. The chain couples TRBV6-2 or TRBV6-3 to TRBJ2-5; TRBD1 matches at 11 bases. Germline CDR1 is MNHEY and CDR2 is SVGEGT. The CDR3 has 16 residues. V gave up 5 bases and J gave up 3 bases; unmatched junction bases: 8. The CDR3 bases that were read are TGTGCCAGCAGTACAGGGACAGGGGGTTTCGAAGAGACC. Translated, it gives CASSTGTGGFEET. The full CDR3 protein is CASSTGTGGFEETQYF.

There are many counts of this clone. The read ends 3 residues early relative to the CDR3; the germline J gene fills the gap. The gene calls are TRBV7-2 and TRBJ2-3, with D possibly matching TRBD2 (5 bases). The germline V gene has CDR1 SGHTA and CDR2 FQGNSA. The CDR3 has 12 residues. With 5 bases removed from V and 5 bases from J, the gap between germline ends came to 8 bases. The covered CDR3 bases are TGTGCCAGCAGCGCGGACTTAGATACG. Translation gives CASSADLDT. The CDR3 as a whole reads CASSADLDTQYF.

This clone was observed many times. The CDR3 is cut off 3 residues early in the read; its end comes from the germline J gene. The chain has TRBV30 and TRBJ2-2, with D tentatively TRBD2 (6 bases). Per the germline V gene, CDR1 is GTSNPN and CDR2 is SVGIG (reference sequence). The CDR3 loop spans 11 amino acids. CDR3 DNA (partial): TGTGCCTGGAGAAGCGGGCCGTTG. This gives the protein CAWRSGPL. The full CDR3 sequence reads CAWRSGPLLFF.

This clone came up a few times. One junction end does not reproduce the germline sequence, and a read error may be involved. The read ends 3 residues shy of where the CDR3 ends; the end is completed using the germline J gene. Other nucleotide sequences from this sample produce the same CDR3. The chain is built from TRBV19 and TRBJ1-3; tentatively, D is TRBD1 (5 bases). Germline V lookup: CDR1 LNHDA, CDR2 SQIVND (reference sequence). The CDR3 is made up of 15 amino acids. CDR3 bases read: TGTGCCAGCCACAGTTGGGGCACCTCTGGAAACACA. It encodes CASHSWGTSGNT. The whole CDR3 is CASHSWGTSGNTIYF.

This clone was seen ten or more times. The read ends 3 residues early relative to the CDR3; the germline J gene fills the gap. This sequence joins TRBV5-4 and TRBJ1-4, with TRBD1 matching over 8 bases. This CDR3 comprises 15 residues. The V gene end was trimmed by 4 bases and the J gene end by 7 bases; junction bases not matched to a gene: 9. Per germline, CDR1 SGHNT and CDR2 YYREEE (reference sequence). Partial CDR3 DNA: TGTGCCAGCAGCCCCACAGGGGGGGCAAGTGAAAAA. Protein sequence: CASSPTGGASEK. The whole CDR3 is CASSPTGGASEKLFF.

As for this clone: One base away lies a much larger clone, so this may be a sequencing read error. The read terminates 3 residues ahead of where the CDR3 ends, so the germline J gene completes it. The chain couples TRBV5-1 to TRBJ1-4; 8 bases are a match to TRBD1. The CDR3 is 20 amino acids. The germline gives CDR1 SGHRS, CDR2 YFSETQ. Incomplete CDR3 DNA: TGCGCCAGCAGCTTGGACGGCAGGGGGCTTAGTGTCTCTGGGGCCAACGTA. Protein sequence: CASSLDGRGLSVSGANV. The CDR3 in its entirety is CASSLDGRGLSVSGANVLFF.

This clone appeared many times. The read stops 3 residues short of the end of the CDR3; the missing end is completed from the germline J gene. This chain joins TRBV28 and TRBJ2-1, with D perhaps TRBD1 (6 bases). The CDR3 consists of 17 residues. The V end was cut by 7 bases, the J end by 0 bases, with 19 bases between. CDR1 MDHEN and CDR2 SYDVKM come from the germline V gene. CDR3 bases read: TGTGCCAGCACCTCCGCCGGGACACTGAGCTCCTACAATGAG. It translates to CASTSAGTLSSYNE. The entire CDR3 sequence reads CASTSAGTLSSYNEQFF.

In this sample, this clone turned up a few times. Read sequence stops 3 residues before the CDR3 end, and the germline J gene provides the missing end. V is TRBV30 and J is TRBJ1-4; D may be TRBD1 (6 bases). CDR1 and CDR2 from the germline V gene are GTSNPN and SVGIG (reference sequence). The CDR3 has 13 residues. The CDR3 loop reads CASAGAALSPLFF. The CDR3 DNA, read in part, is TGTGCCTCCGCAGGGGCCGCTTTGTCACCA.